This T cell receptor (beta chain) derives from a study of blood T cell repertoires in COVID-19. Study-wide background: The analysed material was cDNA or gDNA that came from T cells, B-cell-depleted T cells, or PBMCs.

Sequencing used immunoSEQ multiplex PCR; TCRdb keeps in-frame clones, though not all of them. The sample has a few hundred thousand clones; around nine tenths are singletons. Between the trimmed V and J ends, which lost 5 bases and 7 bases, there was a span of 9 bases. The CDR3 totals 12 residues. The clonotype was recovered from a man in his forties who had recovered from COVID-19. This chain uses TRBV12-3 or TRBV12-4 with TRBJ1-5, with TRBD1 as a possible D gene (6 bases). Sequencing was performed on peripheral blood. The CDR3 sequence is CASSITGQPQHF. For the CDR3, the DNA is TGTGCCAGCAGTATAACAGGGCAGCCCCAGCATTTT.